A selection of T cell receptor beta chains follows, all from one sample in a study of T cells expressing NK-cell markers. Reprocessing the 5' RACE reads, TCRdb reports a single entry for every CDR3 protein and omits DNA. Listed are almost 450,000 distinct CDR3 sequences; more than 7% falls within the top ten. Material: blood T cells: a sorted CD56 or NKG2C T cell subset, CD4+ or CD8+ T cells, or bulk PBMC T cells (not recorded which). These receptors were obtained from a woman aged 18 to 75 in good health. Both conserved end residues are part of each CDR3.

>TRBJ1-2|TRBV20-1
CSARTTGAANYGYTF
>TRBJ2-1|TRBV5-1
CASSLAGAGGSYNEQFF
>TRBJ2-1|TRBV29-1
CSLVWGKGRNEQFF
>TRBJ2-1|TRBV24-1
CATSDFNRQGYNEQFF
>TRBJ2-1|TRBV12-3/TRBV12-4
CASSWGNPNEQFF
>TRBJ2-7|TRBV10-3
CAIRGSGTGVYEQYF
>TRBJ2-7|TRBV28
CASTQHRITDEQYF
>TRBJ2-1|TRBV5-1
CASSLTSGTSYNEQFF
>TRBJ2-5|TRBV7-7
CASSFGPEETQYF
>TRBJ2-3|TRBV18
CASSPPWDKVPYF
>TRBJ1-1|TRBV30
CAQGVSGNTEAFF
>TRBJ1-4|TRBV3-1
CASNHREANEKLFF
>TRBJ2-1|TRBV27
CASSQGAEQFF
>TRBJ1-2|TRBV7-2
CASSFHRNYGYTF
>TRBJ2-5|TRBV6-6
CASSHMWETQYF
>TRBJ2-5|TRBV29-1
CSVGRSQETQYF
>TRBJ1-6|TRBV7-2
CASSPDRGWDSPLHF
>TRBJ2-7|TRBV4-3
CASSQGTALVDEQYF